The clone carrying this T cell receptor (beta chain) was seen at least ten times. Antigen: not known. This entry belongs to a study of T-cell reconstitution after alpha-beta-depleted transplantation in children. Using unique molecular identifiers, the investigators prepared the TCRbeta library. TCRdb re-called the PCR reads with MiXCR, one entry per CDR3 protein. The sample carries under 250,000 distinct CDR3 sequences, roughly 7% recorded once. Overall study findings and caveats: In patients about two months after transplant, alpha-beta T cells reportedly arose from several hundred expanded graft clones. Diversity of TCRbeta at day 60 was high in some patients, arising from surviving recipient T cells and thymic progenitors. T-cell numbers and diversity one year post-transplant derived largely from freshly generated T cells.

This CDR3 is built from 20 residues. CDR1 and CDR2 from the germline V gene are LNHDA and SQIVND (reference sequence). V shed 7 bases, J shed 0 bases, and the junction held 15 bases outside the gene matches. The specimen comprised PBMCs, sampled before TCRalphabeta/CD19-depleted stem cell transplant. This clonotype was obtained from a boy younger than 10 with acute lymphoblastic leukemia, due to receive a stem cell transplant. The J gene is TRBJ2-6, the V gene TRBV19, with 10 bases that match TRBD1. CDR3 region: CASTSRREDRGGSGANVLTF. In DNA, the CDR3 is TGTGCCAGTACCTCCCGGCGGGAGGACAGGGGGGGCTCTGGGGCCAACGTCCTGACTTTC.